This T cell receptor beta chain was retrieved from a study of blood T cell repertoires in COVID-19. As for the study in general: The samples span acute and convalescent COVID-19 from the United States, Italy and Spain. Sources were T cells, B-cell-depleted T cells, or PBMCs; the material itself was cDNA or gDNA.

This clone was observed a few times. Per the study methods: Nucleated cell counts were estimated from reference gene primer amplification. The protocol was immunoSEQ multiplex PCR, while the TCRdb copy is restricted to in-frame clones and leaves out a portion. V and J calls and clone size follow that table, whereas D and trimming were derived from the DNA. The repertoire holds approximately 220,000 clones, with 83% as singletons. The CDR3 covers 15 residues. Germline-derived CDR1 and CDR2 are SGDLS and YYNGEE. Trimming took 0 bases from V and 9 from J, leaving 13 bases between them. Participants classified as exposed had met a COVID-19 case within 2 weeks before study entry.

This TCR came from a middle-aged woman who had been exposed to COVID-19. The specimen was PBMCs or T cells enriched from blood (not recorded which). The J gene is TRBJ1-6, the V gene TRBV9; D is unresolved. For the CDR3, the DNA is TGTGCCAGCAGCGTAGATGAGGGCGAAGTTTCACCCCTCCACTTT. Protein sequence: CASSVDEGEVSPLHF.